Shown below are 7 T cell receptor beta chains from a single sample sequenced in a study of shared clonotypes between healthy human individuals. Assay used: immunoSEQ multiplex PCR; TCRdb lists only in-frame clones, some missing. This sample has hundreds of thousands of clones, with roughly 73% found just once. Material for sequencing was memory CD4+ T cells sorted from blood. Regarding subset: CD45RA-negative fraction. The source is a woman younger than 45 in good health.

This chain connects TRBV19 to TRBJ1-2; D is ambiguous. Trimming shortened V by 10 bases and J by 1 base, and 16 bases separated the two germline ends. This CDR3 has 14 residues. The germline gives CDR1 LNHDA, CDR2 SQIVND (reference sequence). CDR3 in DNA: TGTGCCACACGGAAACAGATGAGTAACTATGGCTACACCTTC. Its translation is CATRKQMSNYGYTF.

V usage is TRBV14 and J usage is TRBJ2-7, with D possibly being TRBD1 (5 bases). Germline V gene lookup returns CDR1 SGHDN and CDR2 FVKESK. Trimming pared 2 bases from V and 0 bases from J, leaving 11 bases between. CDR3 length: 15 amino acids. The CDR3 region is CASSQWGGSSYEQYF. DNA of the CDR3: TGTGCCAGCAGCCAATGGGGCGGAAGCTCCTACGAGCAGTACTTC.

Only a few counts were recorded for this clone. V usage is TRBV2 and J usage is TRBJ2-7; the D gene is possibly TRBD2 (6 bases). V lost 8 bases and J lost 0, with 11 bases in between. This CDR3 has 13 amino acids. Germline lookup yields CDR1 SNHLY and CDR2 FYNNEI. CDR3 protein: CASERVNSYEQYF. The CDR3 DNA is TGTGCCAGCGAGCGGGTGAACTCCTACGAGCAGTACTTC.

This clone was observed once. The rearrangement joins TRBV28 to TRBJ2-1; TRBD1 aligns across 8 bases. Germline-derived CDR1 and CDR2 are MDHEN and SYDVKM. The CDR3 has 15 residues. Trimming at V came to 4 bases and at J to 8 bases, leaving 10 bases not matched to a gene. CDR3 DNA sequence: TGTGCCAGCAGTTCACCCGGGACAGGACCAGATGAGCAGTTCTTC. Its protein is CASSSPGTGPDEQFF.

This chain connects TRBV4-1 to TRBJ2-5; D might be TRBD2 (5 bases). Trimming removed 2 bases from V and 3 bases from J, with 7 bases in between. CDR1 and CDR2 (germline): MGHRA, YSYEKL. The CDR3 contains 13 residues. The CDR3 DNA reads TGCGCCAGCAGCCAATTCGGGAAAGAGACCCAGTACTTC. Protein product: CASSQFGKETQYF.

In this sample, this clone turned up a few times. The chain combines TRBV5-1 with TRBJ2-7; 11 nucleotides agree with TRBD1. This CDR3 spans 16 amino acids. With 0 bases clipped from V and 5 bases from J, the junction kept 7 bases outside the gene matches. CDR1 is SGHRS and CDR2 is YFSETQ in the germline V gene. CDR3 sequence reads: CASSLGLGQGEHEQYF. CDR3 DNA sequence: TGCGCCAGCAGCTTGGGTCTGGGACAGGGGGAGCACGAGCAGTACTTC. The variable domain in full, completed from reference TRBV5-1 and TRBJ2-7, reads KAGVTQTPRYLIKTRGQQVTLSCSPISGHRSVSWYQQTPGQGLQFLFEYFSETQRNKGNFPGRFSGRQFSNSRSEMNVSTLELGDSALYLCASSLGLGQGEHEQYFGPGTRLTVT.

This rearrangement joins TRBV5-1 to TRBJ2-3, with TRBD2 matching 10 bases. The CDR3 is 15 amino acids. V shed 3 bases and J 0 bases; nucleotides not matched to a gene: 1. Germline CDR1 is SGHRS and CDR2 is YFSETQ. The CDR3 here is CASSSLAGSTDTQYF. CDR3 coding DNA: TGCGCCAGCAGCTCACTAGCGGGAAGCACAGATACGCAGTATTTT.